This T cell receptor (beta chain) was sequenced for a study of cytomegalovirus exposure and HLA in healthy donors. Study conclusions and caveats: CMV antigen specificity of a few CMV-associated chains was confirmed in vitro.

With 60 Vbeta and 13 Jbeta primers, the PCR was carried out. Repertoires were generated with immunoSEQ multiplex PCR, while TCRdb's copy carries only in-frame clones and drops some. This repertoire shows 150,000 to 200,000 clones, about three quarters found once; its top ten account for around 7%. Germline loops: CDR1 SGHDT, CDR2 YYEEEE. Trimming took off 0 bases at V and 4 bases at J, with 10 bases between the two ends. This CDR3 contains 14 residues. Notes on this clone: No antigen is known for it.

Sequenced input: PBMCs. The TCR sequence derives from a woman in her thirties or forties in good health and CMV-seropositive. The chain is built from TRBV5-6 and TRBJ1-2; unclear D gene. CDR3 residues: CASSLGAATYGYTF. Written as DNA, the CDR3 is TGTGCCAGCAGCTTGGGCGCGGCGACCTATGGCTACACCTTC.